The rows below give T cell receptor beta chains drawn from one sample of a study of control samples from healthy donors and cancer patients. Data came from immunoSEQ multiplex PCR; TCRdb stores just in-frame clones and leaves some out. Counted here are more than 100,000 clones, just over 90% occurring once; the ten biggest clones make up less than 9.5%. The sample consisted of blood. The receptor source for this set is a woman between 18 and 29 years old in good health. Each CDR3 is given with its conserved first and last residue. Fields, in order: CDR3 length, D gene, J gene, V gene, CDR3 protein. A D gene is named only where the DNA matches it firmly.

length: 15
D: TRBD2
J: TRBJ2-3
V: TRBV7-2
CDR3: CASSSQRGGADTQYF

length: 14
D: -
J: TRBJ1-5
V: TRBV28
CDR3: CASSLGVFNQPQHF

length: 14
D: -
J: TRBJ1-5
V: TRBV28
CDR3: CASRYRGGRQPQHF

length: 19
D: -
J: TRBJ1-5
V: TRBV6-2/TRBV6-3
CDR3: CASSPRSRTADPGRQPQHF

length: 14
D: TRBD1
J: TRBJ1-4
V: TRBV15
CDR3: CATRQTGWNEKLFF

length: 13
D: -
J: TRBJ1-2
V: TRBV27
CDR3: CASSFGRDYGYTF

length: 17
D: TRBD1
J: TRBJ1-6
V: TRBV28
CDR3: CASSYPIGGWYNSPLHF

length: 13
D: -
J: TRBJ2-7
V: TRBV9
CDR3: CASSVATDYEQYF

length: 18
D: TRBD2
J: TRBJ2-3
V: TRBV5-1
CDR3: CASSASGTSGFRTDTQYF

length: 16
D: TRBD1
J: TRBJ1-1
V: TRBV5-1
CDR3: CASSPDPTGANTEAFF

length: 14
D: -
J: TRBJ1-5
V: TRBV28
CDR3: CASSLGGSNQPQHF

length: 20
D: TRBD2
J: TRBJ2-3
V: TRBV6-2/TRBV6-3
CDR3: CASSSPPIGLAGGRTDTQYF

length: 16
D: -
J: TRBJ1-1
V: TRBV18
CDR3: CASSPLPNLENTEAFF

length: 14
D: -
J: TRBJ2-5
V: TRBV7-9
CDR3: CASSSQRAQETQYF

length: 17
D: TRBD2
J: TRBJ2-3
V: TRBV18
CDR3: CASSSPGLAGLTDTQYF